This T cell receptor beta chain originates from a study of cytomegalovirus exposure and HLA in healthy donors. Study-level findings and limits: The authors excluded some V segments, including TRBV6-2 and TRBV6-3, as indistinguishable. From TCR beta sequences, most subjects' HLA-A and HLA-B alleles were reportedly predicted accurately. When the data were analyzed later, several of the most significant clusters appeared to be linked to common viral pathogens.

V was trimmed by 11 bases and J by 4 bases, leaving 27 bases between them. The CDR3 runs to 16 residues. In germline, CDR1 is SGHVS, CDR2 FNYEAQ. Worth noting for this clone: No antigen is known for it.

The PCR used 60 Vbeta and 13 Jbeta primers. Libraries were prepared by immunoSEQ multiplex PCR; TCRdb keeps only in-frame clonotypes and omits some of them. The data show about 200,000 clones, about 87% seen once. The chain combines TRBV7-6 with TRBJ2-7, with D uncertain. Input material: PBMCs. The receptor was derived from a woman between 18 and 30 years old in good health and CMV-seronegative. The CDR3 DNA reads as TGTGCCGGCAACTTAATCTGTCTCAGCGTCTGGTACGAGCAGTACTTC. As protein: CAGNLICLSVWYEQYF.